This TCR beta chain derives from a study of T-cell memory formation after mild COVID-19 (dated by TCRdb to 2020 to 2022). Looking at the study overall: TCR sequence clusters from the two donors were largely donor specific. In a couple of donors, T-cell clones that expanded and contracted after mild COVID-19 were followed by sequencing TCRalpha and TCRbeta repertoires longitudinally. Two young, previously healthy adult volunteers made up the cohort, one male and one female.

Ficoll-Paque density gradient centrifugation was the method used to isolate PBMCs. The CDR3 has 15 amino acids, counting the end cysteine and phenylalanine. Only the CDR3 part of the read is kept: 45 bases, read in frame from the first base. As encoded in the germline V gene (reference sequence), CDR1 is DFQATT while CDR2 is SNEGSKA. V trim: 3 bases; J trim: 1 base; unmatched bases: 4. Sequenced on an Illumina NovaSeq 6000. cDNA libraries for TCRalpha and TCRbeta were prepared by 5'RACE using constant-segment primers, with sample barcodes and unique molecular identifiers added. RNA was extracted from every sample with Trizol reagent. Libraries were amplified in two PCR steps, with a second sample barcode and Illumina TruSeq adapters added in the second step. Libraries were sequenced on an Illumina NovaSeq with 2 x 150 bp paired-end reads. Per the authors' processing: Reads were demultiplexed and collapsed into UMI-guided consensus sequences with migec v1.2.7. Using mixcr v2.1.11, UMI consensuses were aligned to TRA and TRB V and J templates and then assembled into clonotypes. Expanded or contracted clonotypes were those called significant by both edgeR and NoisET, with noise models trained on biological replicates. For edgeR calls, the cutoffs were a false discovery rate-adjusted p below 0.01 and a log2 fold-change threshold of 1. As an exploratory analysis of dynamics, max-normalized trajectories of the 1000 most abundant clonotypes were examined by PCA with hierarchical clustering. Separately sequenced CD4+ and CD8+ repertoires were used to assign the CD4 or CD8 phenotype of responding clones. TCRdb's own reprocessing of the public reads used fastp at Q25 and MiXCR and kept productive beta chains. All rows with the same CDR3 protein become a single entry with the most common DNA and genes. Clone size and V and J calls follow TCRdb, not the original study. The sample table records roughly 250,000 distinct CDR3 sequences; approximately 15% of these occur just once. Of the sample, 20% to 25% is held by the ten largest clones.

This clonotype was counted only a few times. Its antigen target is currently unknown. Base quality data are lacking; no much larger clone is found one base away. Here is what the overall study found, with its caveats: Contracting CD4+ clones were found mainly in CM and EM memory subsets, while CD8+ clones were enriched in EMRA. Clones contracting from day 15 to 85 had balanced CD4/CD8 phenotypes, while a second wave expanding from day 15 to 37 was biased towards CD4+. Some responding clones were detected in pre-infection memory, which suggested that pre-existing cross-reactive memory T cells had joined the SARS-CoV-2 response. Only a couple of mild cases were covered by the study, and larger cohorts that include severe cases with pre-infection samples were considered necessary. SARS-CoV-2 specificity of the second-wave clones peaking on day 37 was not confirmed.

The chain is made from TRBV20-1 and TRBJ2-5; the central 11 bases match TRBD2. What was sequenced was PBMCs or a T cell subset sorted from them (not recorded which). This clonotype originated in a man aged 18 to 29 who had mild COVID-19 (a few samples of this study predate the infection). The sample titles of this study are shuffled in the database, so cell type and time point are left out; the donor was told from shared clones. The base sequence is TGCAGTGCTAGGGGACTAGCGGACCGCCAAGAGACCCAGTACTTC. Translated, this is CSARGLADRQETQYF.